These 30 T cell receptor beta chains were sequenced from one sample in a study of blood T cell repertoires in COVID-19. Clones were sequenced by immunoSEQ multiplex PCR, and TCRdb holds only the in-frame ones, with some missing. This table holds about 230,000 clones, about nine tenths found once. The sequenced sample consisted of peripheral blood. The receptors originated from a man aged 45-60 years with COVID-19, enrolled during active disease.

This chain uses TRBV19 with TRBJ2-1; the match to TRBD2 covers 7 bases. CDR3 length equals 16 residues. V was clipped by 2 bases and J by 9 bases; unmatched bases: 13. The germline CDR1 and CDR2 sequences are LNHDA and SQIVND (reference sequence). The CDR3 DNA is TGTGCCAGTAGTATATTGGCTAGCGGCGAGCATACTGAGCAGTTCTTC. Translation: CASSILASGEHTEQFF. Based on the CDR3 plus reference TRBV19 and TRBJ2-1, the full variable domain is DGGITQSPKYLFRKEGQNVTLSCEQNLNHDAMYWYRQDPGQGLRLIYYSQIVNDFQKGDIAEGYSVSREKKESFPLTVTSAQKNPTAFYLCASSILASGEHTEQFFGPGTRLTVL.

This clone has more than one count but fewer than ten. The V gene is TRBV6-1, the J gene TRBJ1-2; weak D call: TRBD1 (5 bases). V was pared by 1 base and J by 8 bases, with 17 bases between. The CDR3 length is 15 residues. CDR1 is MNHNS, CDR2 SASEGT, per germline. Here the CDR3 reads CASSEGLGPRQGYTF. The CDR3 coding sequence is TGTGCCAGCAGTGAAGGGTTAGGTCCACGACAGGGCTACACCTTC.

DNA of the CDR3: TGTGCCAGCTCCCAACAGGGAAGTGAAAAACTGTTTTTT. Protein product: CASSQQGSEKLFF. The chain employs TRBV18 and TRBJ1-4; tentatively, D is TRBD1 (6 bases). This CDR3 region has 13 residues. V was shortened by 6 bases and J by 7 bases, with 12 bases between the two germline ends. Germline V gives CDR1 KGHSH, CDR2 LQKENI.

The chain employs TRBV5-1 and TRBJ2-2, with 11 bases aligning to TRBD1. This CDR3 comprises 15 residues. Germline CDR1 and CDR2: SGHRS and YFSETQ. V gave up 4 bases and J gave up 7 bases; unmatched junction bases: 6. The CDR3 protein is CASSPGQGVNGELFF. Written as DNA, the CDR3 is TGCGCCAGCAGCCCGGGACAGGGGGTAAACGGGGAGCTGTTTTTT.

CDR3 bases: TGCGCCAGCAGCTTGGCCTCGGGTAATGAAAAACTGTTTTTT. Protein product: CASSLASGNEKLFF. The V and J genes are TRBV5-1 and TRBJ1-4; D call uncertain. The germline CDR1 and CDR2 sequences are SGHRS and YFSETQ. The ends were cut back, 0 bases at V and 4 bases at J, with 7 bases in the middle. This CDR3 is 14 amino acids long.

The chain is built from TRBV15 and TRBJ1-4, with 8 nucleotides matching TRBD1. The trim removed 0 bases at V and 1 base at J, leaving 13 bases unmatched. The CDR3 runs 20 residues. The germline V gene has CDR1 LNHNV and CDR2 YYDKDF (reference sequence). The CDR3 is CATSRDSYRGSIVTNEKLFF. The CDR3 DNA reads TGTGCCACCAGCAGAGATTCGTACAGGGGGTCAATTGTAACTAATGAAAAACTGTTTTTT. Full variable domain (missing parts from reference TRBV15 and TRBJ1-4): DAMVIQNPRYQVTQFGKPVTLSCSQTLNHNVMYWYQQKSSQAPKLLFHYYDKDFNNEADTPDNFQSRRPNTSFCFLDIRSPGLGDTAMYLCATSRDSYRGSIVTNEKLFFGSGTQLSVL.

V is TRBV5-4 and J is TRBJ2-7; maybe TRBD2 (5 bases). Germline V gene sequence: CDR1 SGHNT, CDR2 YYREEE (reference sequence). The V gene lost 4 bases and the J gene lost 4 bases, with 12 bases spanning the gap. This CDR3 contains 13 residues. This CDR3 reads CASSVRGQYEQYF. As DNA, the CDR3 is TGTGCCAGCAGCGTACGAGGGCAGTACGAGCAGTACTTC. Combining the CDR3 with reference TRBV5-4 and TRBJ2-7 gives the whole variable domain ETGVTQSPTHLIKTRGQQVTLRCSSQSGHNTVSWYQQALGQGPQFIFQYYREEENGRGNFPPRFSGLQFPNYSSELNVNALELDDSALYLCASSVRGQYEQYFGPGTRLTVT.

The chain recombines TRBV27 with TRBJ2-7; D remains ambiguous. V lost 2 bases, J lost 0 bases, and 8 bases lay in between. Germline V gives CDR1 MNHEY, CDR2 SMNVEV (reference sequence). The CDR3 contains 14 residues. The CDR3 here is CASSLTRLSYEQYF. CDR3 DNA: TGTGCCAGCAGTTTAACACGTCTCTCCTACGAGCAGTACTTC.

V gene TRBV5-1 combines with J gene TRBJ1-4, with unresolved D. This CDR3 spans 15 amino acids. Germline assignment: CDR1 SGHRS and CDR2 YFSETQ. V dropped 4 bases and J dropped 8 bases, with 18 bases sitting between them. The DNA of the CDR3 is TGCGCCAGCAGCCCCCGGCCCAGGAACGACGAAAAACTGTTTTTT. Translation gives CASSPRPRNDEKLFF. Combining the CDR3 with reference TRBV5-1 and TRBJ1-4 gives the whole variable domain KAGVTQTPRYLIKTRGQQVTLSCSPISGHRSVSWYQQTPGQGLQFLFEYFSETQRNKGNFPGRFSGRQFSNSRSEMNVSTLELGDSALYLCASSPRPRNDEKLFFGSGTQLSVL.

This sequence joins TRBV28 and TRBJ1-1; 11 bases match TRBD1. The CDR3 is 17 residues long. Germline V gene lookup returns CDR1 MDHEN and CDR2 SYDVKM. Unmatched junction bases numbered 11, after V lost 7 bases and J lost 1 base. CDR3 coding DNA: TGTGCCAGCACTCTCCCTCCGGGACAGGGGGAGAACACTGAAGCTTTCTTT. This sequence encodes CASTLPPGQGENTEAFF.

The V gene is TRBV6-6, the J gene TRBJ1-3; no reliable D call. Germline CDR1 reads MNHNY; CDR2 reads SVGAGI (reference sequence). V was shortened by 2 bases and J by 0 bases, with 11 bases between the two germline ends. This CDR3 is built from 16 residues. CDR3 sequence: CASSYDAVGSGNTIYF. In nucleotides, the CDR3 is TGTGCCAGCAGTTACGATGCGGTGGGCTCTGGAAACACCATATATTTT.

This clone was detected only once. The V call is TRBV5-1, the J call TRBJ2-5; no reliable D call. CDR3 size: 13 residues. Trimming pared 0 bases from V and 0 bases from J, leaving 3 bases between. From germline, CDR1 is SGHRS and CDR2 YFSETQ. CDR3 region: CASSLADQETQYF. The CDR3 DNA sequence: TGCGCCAGCAGCTTGGCCGACCAAGAGACCCAGTACTTC. Together with reference TRBV5-1 and TRBJ2-5, the CDR3 gives the full variable domain: KAGVTQTPRYLIKTRGQQVTLSCSPISGHRSVSWYQQTPGQGLQFLFEYFSETQRNKGNFPGRFSGRQFSNSRSEMNVSTLELGDSALYLCASSLADQETQYFGPGTRLLVL.

This chain links TRBV7-2 with TRBJ2-2; 7 bases fit TRBD1. CDR1 is SGHTA and CDR2 is FQGNSA in the germline V gene. Trimming cost V 8 bases and J 4 bases; bases outside gene matches: 7. The CDR3 is 14 amino acids. The CDR3 DNA follows: TGTGCCAGCGTAATGACAGGGTTCACCGGGGAGCTGTTTTTT. Translation gives CASVMTGFTGELFF.

This clone was observed a handful of times. The chain combines TRBV7-3 with TRBJ2-2; 9 positions match TRBD1. CDR1 and CDR2 (germline): SGHTA, FQGTGA. V lost 7 bases, J lost 5 bases, and 8 bases stayed unmatched. This CDR3 has 15 amino acids. The DNA for the CDR3 is TGTGCCAGCACCCCCGGGGGACAGGGTACCGGGGAGCTGTTTTTT. Translated: CASTPGGQGTGELFF.

This rearrangement joins TRBV5-1 to TRBJ2-1; weak D call: TRBD1 (6 bases). The CDR3 runs 13 residues. Looked up from germline, CDR1 is SGHRS and CDR2 is YFSETQ. V lost 2 bases and J 8 bases, leaving 11 bases between the germline ends. CDR3 region: CASSFGRGDEQFF. For the CDR3, the DNA is TGCGCCAGCAGCTTTGGCAGGGGCGATGAGCAGTTCTTC.

The chain uses TRBV4-1 and TRBJ1-1; no clear D. The CDR3 is 16 amino acids. Trimming took 0 bases from V and 0 from J, leaving 11 bases between them. Germline CDR1 and CDR2: MGHRA and YSYEKL. The CDR3 region has the DNA TGCGCCAGCAGCCAAGAGTGGAGGCCCATGAACACTGAAGCTTTCTTT. Residues: CASSQEWRPMNTEAFF.

CDR3 residues: CASSTGGWDGYTF. Written as DNA, the CDR3 is TGTGCCAGCAGTACAGGGGGATGGGATGGCTACACCTTC. The chain links TRBV2 to TRBJ1-2; 8 bases are shared with TRBD1. The germline V gene encodes CDR1 SNHLY and CDR2 FYNNEI. Trimming cost V 5 bases and J 6 bases; bases outside gene matches: 5. This CDR3 is built from 13 residues.

The chain joins TRBV11-2 to TRBJ1-4; no definite D call. The CDR3 length is 11 residues. Germline V gene lookup returns CDR1 SGHAT and CDR2 FQNNGV. V was cut by 6 bases and J by 8 bases, with 7 bases left in between. CDR3 coding DNA: TGTGCCAGCAGTCCCGGGGAAAAACTGTTTTTT. Protein sequence: CASSPGEKLFF.

The chain has TRBV5-1 and TRBJ1-6; D uncertain. Germline V gives CDR1 SGHRS, CDR2 YFSETQ. V lost 4 bases to trimming and J lost 7 bases, with 9 bases between them. CDR3 length: 13 amino acids. CDR3 sequence (DNA): TGCGCCAGCAGCCCCCCGGAGAATTCACCCCTCCACTTT. Protein: CASSPPENSPLHF.

This clone was picked up one time. The chain is built from TRBV4-3 and TRBJ2-1, with D tentatively TRBD2 (7 bases). The V gene lost 1 base and the J gene lost 5 bases, with 15 bases spanning the gap. The CDR3 has 16 amino acids. Germline-derived CDR1 and CDR2 are LGHNA and YSLEER. The CDR3 loop is CASSQGGGGYNNEQFF. In DNA, the CDR3 is TGCGCCAGCAGCCAAGGAGGGGGGGGCTATAACAATGAGCAGTTCTTC.

This chain links TRBV5-8 with TRBJ2-7, with TRBD1 matching over 9 bases. With 4 bases clipped from V and 4 bases from J, the junction kept 12 bases outside the gene matches. This CDR3 is built from 16 residues. CDR1 and CDR2 (germline): SGHTS, YDEGEE. Here the CDR3 DNA reads TGTGCCAGCAGCCTCATGTACGGGACAGGGCTGTACGAGCAGTACTTC. Translated, it gives CASSLMYGTGLYEQYF.

The chain recombines TRBV6-2 or TRBV6-3 with TRBJ2-7; possibly TRBD1 for D (5 bases). This CDR3 is built from 14 residues. Trimming cost V 5 bases and J 2 bases, with 13 bases left between them. CDR1 and CDR2 from the germline V gene are MNHEY and SVGEGT. The CDR3 protein is CASSIGQGPYEQYF. CDR3 DNA: TGTGCCAGCAGTATAGGACAAGGTCCCTACGAGCAGTACTTC.

This clone was picked up one time. The V call is TRBV19, the J call TRBJ2-2, with 12 bases that match TRBD1. With V trimmed by 8 bases and J by 3 bases, 16 bases remained unmatched. From germline, CDR1 is LNHDA and CDR2 SQIVND (reference sequence). There are 19 residues in the CDR3. The CDR3 region has the DNA TGTGCCAGTCTGGGGATCCGGGACAGGGGGCGAGGTGACACCGGGGAGCTGTTTTTT. This encodes CASLGIRDRGRGDTGELFF.

This clone was counted only a few times. The V and J genes are TRBV28 and TRBJ1-5, with 9 nucleotides matching TRBD1. In germline, CDR1 is MDHEN, CDR2 SYDVKM. With 5 bases clipped from V and 4 bases from J, the junction kept 6 bases outside the gene matches. This CDR3 contains 15 residues. The CDR3 protein is CASSRTGGGNQPQHF. The CDR3 coding sequence is TGTGCCAGCAGTCGAACAGGGGGCGGGAATCAGCCCCAGCATTTT.

This clone was observed a single time. The rearrangement joins TRBV3-1 (or the pseudogene TRBV3-2) to TRBJ1-1; 10 nucleotides line up with TRBD1. The CDR3 is made up of 12 amino acids. Per the germline V gene, CDR1 is LGHDT and CDR2 is YNNKEL (reference sequence). V shed 7 bases, J shed 12 bases, and the junction held 8 bases outside the gene matches. In DNA form, the CDR3 reads TGTGCCAGCATACCGGGACAGGGGACGACTTTCTTT. Protein sequence: CASIPGQGTTFF.

The chain carries TRBV9 and TRBJ2-3; TRBD2 agrees at 7 bases. This CDR3 has 13 residues. Germline CDR1 reads SGDLS; CDR2 reads YYNGEE. With V trimmed by 7 bases and J by 2 bases, 4 bases remained unmatched. In DNA form, the CDR3 reads TGTGCCAGCGGAACTAGCGTCACAGATACGCAGTATTTT. As protein: CASGTSVTDTQYF.

This rearrangement joins TRBV7-9 to TRBJ2-1; D uncertain. This CDR3 is 18 amino acids long. Germline V lookup: CDR1 SEHNR, CDR2 FQNEAQ (reference sequence). Trimming stripped 1 base from V and 0 bases from J, with 16 bases between. In DNA form, the CDR3 reads TGTGCCAGCAGCTTAGTTGGTAGCTCCGATAGCTCCTACAATGAGCAGTTCTTC. It specifies CASSLVGSSDSSYNEQFF. Based on the CDR3 plus reference TRBV7-9 and TRBJ2-1, the full variable domain is DTGVSQNPRHKITKRGQNVTFRCDPISEHNRLYWYRQTLGQGPEFLTYFQNEAQLEKSRLLSDRFSAERPKGSFSTLEIQRTEQGDSAMYLCASSLVGSSDSSYNEQFFGPGTRLTVL.

The chain uses TRBV5-1 and TRBJ1-3; unclear D gene. The CDR3 is 14 residues long. The germline CDR1 and CDR2 sequences are SGHRS and YFSETQ. Deletions cut 4 bases from V and 2 bases from J, with 10 bases between. CDR3 amino acids: CASSPRGAGNTIYF. The DNA of the CDR3 is TGCGCCAGCAGCCCACGGGGAGCTGGAAACACCATATATTTT.

The chain joins TRBV4-1 to TRBJ2-3, with 8 bases identical to TRBD2. Germline V CDR1 and CDR2: MGHRA, YSYEKL. The CDR3 length is 14 residues. V lost 2 bases to trimming and J lost 7 bases; unmatched junction nucleotides: 5. CDR3 in DNA: TGCGCCAGCAGCCAACCGGGGGGGTTAAATACGCAGTATTTT. This sequence encodes CASSQPGGLNTQYF.

The chain carries TRBV19 and TRBJ1-6, with unresolved D. Between the trimmed V and J ends, which lost 1 base and 10 bases, there was a span of 23 bases. Germline lookup yields CDR1 LNHDA and CDR2 SQIVND (reference sequence). CDR3 size: 18 residues. The CDR3 loop reads CASSIGGLQLLLGSPLHF. DNA for the CDR3: TGTGCCAGTAGTATAGGCGGGCTACAACTCCTCCTGGGATCACCCCTCCACTTT. Together with reference TRBV19 and TRBJ1-6, the CDR3 gives the full variable domain: DGGITQSPKYLFRKEGQNVTLSCEQNLNHDAMYWYRQDPGQGLRLIYYSQIVNDFQKGDIAEGYSVSREKKESFPLTVTSAQKNPTAFYLCASSIGGLQLLLGSPLHFGNGTRLTVT.